The 24 T cell receptor beta chains presented below share a single source sample, sequenced in a study of Ad26.COV2.S vaccination and SARS-CoV-2 variants. The treatment here: around 19 received Ad26.COV2.S at low or high dose, single or two shots; about five received placebo; per-sample allocation not given. The study sampled participants on day 63 after the first vaccine or placebo injection. Assay used: immunoSEQ multiplex PCR; TCRdb lists only in-frame clones, some missing. The sample lists fewer than 400,000 clones; less than 90% were seen once. Sample: peripheral blood, taken in a trial of Ad26.COV2.S vaccine versus placebo. The source of these receptors is a person aged 18-60 years who received the Ad26.COV2.S COVID-19 vaccine or a placebo.

This clone was observed a few times. The same CDR3 is also encoded by other DNA sequences in this sample. This chain connects TRBV30 to TRBJ1-1; tentative D call: TRBD1 (6 bases). The CDR3 is 13 residues long. V was cut by 0 bases and J by 1 base, with 6 bases left in between. The V gene's germline CDR1 is GTSNPN and CDR2 SVGIG (reference sequence). The CDR3 DNA follows: TGTGCCTGGAGTGTACAGGGGAACACTGAAGCTTTCTTT. This encodes CAWSVQGNTEAFF.

The gene calls are TRBV7-2 and TRBJ2-1, with a weak D call TRBD2 (6 bases). Germline CDR1 reads SGHTA; CDR2 reads FQGNSA. The CDR3 has 17 amino acids. V shed 6 bases and J shed 1 base, with 19 bases lying between them. Here the CDR3 reads CASSPTVGDLSYNEQFF. CDR3 coding DNA: TGTGCCAGCAGTCCAACAGTAGGGGACTTATCCTACAATGAGCAGTTCTTC.

The rearrangement uses TRBV27 and TRBJ1-2, with TRBD1 matching 7 bases. Unmatched junction bases numbered 13, after V lost 6 bases and J lost 9 bases. Germline CDR1 is MNHEY and CDR2 is SMNVEV (reference sequence). The CDR3 extends over 14 amino acids. The CDR3: CASRRSGTEFSYTF. The CDR3 DNA sequence: TGTGCCAGCAGAAGATCCGGGACAGAGTTCAGCTACACCTTC.

This clone was counted many times. The rearrangement joins TRBV13 to TRBJ1-2; D gene uncertain. V was shortened by 4 bases and J by 8 bases, with 11 bases between the two germline ends. CDR1 and CDR2 from the germline V gene are PRHDT and FYEKMQ (reference sequence). This CDR3 region has 12 residues. The CDR3 loop is CASSSLGWGYTF. CDR3 sequence (DNA): TGTGCCAGCAGCTCATTAGGGTGGGGCTACACCTTC.

This clone has a handful of counts. In DNA, the CDR3 is TGCGCCAGCAGCCAAGCGACAGGGGGCGCAGACGAGCAGTACTTC. It specifies CASSQATGGADEQYF. This chain uses TRBV4-1 with TRBJ2-7, with TRBD1 identical over 10 bases. This CDR3 comprises 15 residues. Per germline, CDR1 MGHRA and CDR2 YSYEKL. Losses at the gene ends were 1 base for V and 5 bases for J; bases not matched to a gene: 5.

The chain carries TRBV7-6 and TRBJ2-3; 9 bases line up with TRBD2. Germline CDR1 and CDR2: SGHVS and FNYEAQ. The CDR3 has 19 amino acids. Losses at the gene ends were 1 base for V and 3 bases for J; bases not matched to a gene: 14. DNA of the CDR3: TGTGCCAGCAGCTTAGGATTTGGGGTCGGCGGGGGGGAAACAGATACGCAGTATTTT. It yields the protein CASSLGFGVGGGETDTQYF.

The chain employs TRBV27 and TRBJ2-3, with 9 nucleotides matching TRBD1. Germline V gene sequence: CDR1 MNHEY, CDR2 SMNVEV (reference sequence). The CDR3 runs 14 residues. J lost 2 bases, V lost 7 bases, and 4 bases had no gene match. The CDR3 here is CASTTGGYTDTQYF. The CDR3 region has the DNA TGTGCCAGCACCACAGGGGGCTACACAGATACGCAGTATTTT.

Written as DNA, the CDR3 is TGCGCCAGTCAACCAGGGGTGAACACTGAAGCTTTCTTT. It is translated as CASQPGVNTEAFF. The rearrangement joins TRBV10-1 to TRBJ1-1; weak D call: TRBD1 (6 bases). Germline-derived CDR1 and CDR2 are WNHNN and SYGVQD (reference sequence). The CDR3 has 13 amino acids. V lost 9 bases and J lost 0, with 11 bases in between.

The chain links TRBV6-1 to TRBJ1-3, with a weak D call TRBD1 (6 bases). The CDR3 runs 15 residues. V lost 1 base and J lost 0, with 7 bases in between. Germline lookup yields CDR1 MNHNS and CDR2 SASEGT. CDR3 sequence (DNA): TGTGCCAGCAGTGAAGTGACAGGCTCTGGAAACACCATATATTTT. This gives the protein CASSEVTGSGNTIYF.

The genes are TRBV6-5 and TRBJ2-7, with D unclear. The germline CDR1 and CDR2 sequences are MNHEY and SVGAGI. The CDR3 has 15 residues. V dropped 8 bases and J dropped 3 bases, with 20 bases sitting between them. CDR3: CASRAQINPNYEQYF. In DNA, the CDR3 is TGTGCCAGCCGCGCCCAGATAAACCCCAACTACGAGCAGTACTTC.

The V gene is TRBV18, the J gene TRBJ2-5, with D tentatively TRBD2 (6 bases). V was clipped by 9 bases and J by 0 bases, with 11 bases between them. The CDR3 extends over 13 amino acids. Germline CDR1 and CDR2: KGHSH and LQKENI. For the CDR3, the DNA is TGTGCCAGTTCCCGGGACTACCAAGAGACCCAGTACTTC. Its protein product is CASSRDYQETQYF.

V usage is TRBV9 and J usage is TRBJ2-6, with 7 bases lining up with TRBD1. Germline assignment: CDR1 SGDLS and CDR2 YYNGEE. This CDR3 spans 18 amino acids. Trimming at V came to 3 bases and at J to 0 bases, leaving 9 bases not matched to a gene. The CDR3 DNA reads as TGTGCCAGCAGCGGCAGACAGGGCTCCTACTCTGGGGCCAACGTCCTGACTTTC. It codes for CASSGRQGSYSGANVLTF.

DNA for the CDR3: TGTGCCAGCAAGCGACAGGGGTCCTATGGCTACACCTTC. It codes for CASKRQGSYGYTF. V usage is TRBV25-1 and J usage is TRBJ1-2, with TRBD1 identical over 8 bases. Germline loops: CDR1 MGHDK, CDR2 SYGVNS. The CDR3 length is 13 residues. The junction had 5 bases not matched to a gene; V was cut back by 7 bases and J by 4 bases.

CDR3 protein: CASSGTASGVNEQYF. The DNA for the CDR3 is TGCGCCAGCAGCGGGACCGCGTCGGGGGTCAACGAGCAGTACTTC. The V call is TRBV5-1, the J call TRBJ2-7, with D perhaps TRBD2 (6 bases). Germline V gene lookup returns CDR1 SGHRS and CDR2 YFSETQ. Between the trimmed V and J ends, which lost 4 bases and 5 bases, there was a span of 19 bases. The CDR3 contains 15 residues. The full variable domain, with the rest looked up from reference TRBV5-1 and TRBJ2-7, is KAGVTQTPRYLIKTRGQQVTLSCSPISGHRSVSWYQQTPGQGLQFLFEYFSETQRNKGNFPGRFSGRQFSNSRSEMNVSTLELGDSALYLCASSGTASGVNEQYFGPGTRLTVT.

This clone was seen a single time. V gene TRBV6-5 combines with J gene TRBJ2-3; 9 bases are shared with TRBD1. Trimming cost V 6 bases and J 3 bases; bases outside gene matches: 4. The CDR3 sequence is 14 residues long. The germline V gene encodes CDR1 MNHEY and CDR2 SVGAGI. The CDR3 spells CASSTGGRTDTQYF. Written as DNA, the CDR3 is TGTGCCAGCAGCACAGGGGGCCGGACAGATACGCAGTATTTT.

V gene TRBV2 combines with J gene TRBJ2-7, with TRBD1 matching 10 bases. This CDR3 contains 16 residues. J lost 4 bases, V lost 6 bases, and 12 bases had no gene match. Germline CDR1 and CDR2: SNHLY and FYNNEI. CDR3 in DNA: TGTGCCAGCAGACCCAGAACCGGGACAGGGGCTTACGAGCAGTACTTC. This translates into CASRPRTGTGAYEQYF.

The rearrangement joins TRBV4-1 to TRBJ2-7, with 11 bases fitting TRBD2. Per germline, CDR1 MGHRA and CDR2 YSYEKL. The trim removed 4 bases at V and 2 bases at J, leaving 7 bases unmatched. The CDR3 is made up of 16 amino acids. The CDR3, as DNA: TGCGCCAGCAGCCTCCTTGGGGGACTAGCGGCCTACGAGCAGTACTTC. Translating gives CASSLLGGLAAYEQYF.

CDR3 bases: TGCAGTGCTAGTCGTGAGGGTGAGACGAACACTGAAGCTTTCTTT. It specifies CSASREGETNTEAFF. The chain combines TRBV20-1 with TRBJ1-1; D gene uncertain. The CDR3 covers 15 residues. CDR1 and CDR2 (germline): DFQATT, SNEGSKA (reference sequence). V was pared by 3 bases and J by 1 base, with 15 bases between.

The gene calls are TRBV7-8 and TRBJ2-7, with TRBD1 as a possible D gene (6 bases). V lost 4 bases and J 5 bases, leaving 15 bases between the germline ends. The CDR3 consists of 14 residues. CDR1 SGHVS and CDR2 FQNEAQ come from the germline V gene. For the CDR3, the DNA is TGTGCCAGCAGCTGGACAGTGGCGCAACACGAGCAGTACTTC. Its translation: CASSWTVAQHEQYF. Combining the CDR3 with reference TRBV7-8 and TRBJ2-7 gives the whole variable domain GAGVSQSPRYKVAKRGQDVALRCDPISGHVSLFWYQQALGQGPEFLTYFQNEAQLDKSGLPSDRFFAERPEGSVSTLKIQRTQQEDSAVYLCASSWTVAQHEQYFGPGTRLTVT.

Remarks on this clone: Other nucleotide sequences from this sample produce the same CDR3. The chain combines TRBV24-1 with TRBJ1-2; no clear D gene. The CDR3 is made up of 11 amino acids. V lost 5 bases and J lost 4, with 4 bases in between. Germline CDR1 is KGHDR and CDR2 is SFDVKD. This CDR3 reads CATSGGYGYTF. Here the CDR3 DNA reads TGTGCCACCAGTGGCGGCTATGGCTACACCTTC.

This chain's CDR3 is CASSLGQGSTDTQYF. Written as DNA, the CDR3 is TGTGCCAGCAGCTTGGGGCAGGGAAGCACAGATACGCAGTATTTT. V gene TRBV7-9 combines with J gene TRBJ2-3, with D tentatively TRBD1 (5 bases). V lost 3 bases and J lost 0, with 10 bases in between. The CDR3 extends over 15 amino acids. Germline values: CDR1 SEHNR, CDR2 FQNEAQ (reference sequence). The variable domain in full, completed from reference TRBV7-9 and TRBJ2-3, reads DTGVSQNPRHKITKRGQNVTFRCDPISEHNRLYWYRQTLGQGPEFLTYFQNEAQLEKSRLLSDRFSAERPKGSFSTLEIQRTEQGDSAMYLCASSLGQGSTDTQYFGPGTRLTVL.

This clone was observed a single time. J is TRBJ2-7 and V is TRBV18, with unresolved D. V was pared by 3 bases and J by 1 base, with 19 bases between. This CDR3 contains 17 residues. Germline assignment: CDR1 KGHSH and CDR2 LQKENI. CDR3 sequence (DNA): TGTGCCAGCTCACCCTCCGACACCATTGGGATATCCTACGAGCAGTACTTC. Translating it yields CASSPSDTIGISYEQYF.

The gene calls are TRBV21-1 and TRBJ2-7; the table names TRBD1, a call not compared with the DNA. TRBV21-1 is classified as a pseudogene. The CDR3 is 16 residues long. CDR3 amino acids: CASSKGLGRAFREQYF. CDR3 coding DNA: TGTGCCAGCAGCAAAGGGTTAGGCAGGGCGTTTAGGGAGCAGTACTTC.

V and J are TRBV27 and TRBJ1-1; 9 bases line up with TRBD1. J gave up 8 bases and V 3 bases, and 4 bases lay outside the gene matches. The CDR3 loop spans 13 amino acids. CDR1 is MNHEY and CDR2 is SMNVEV in the germline V gene (reference sequence). The CDR3: CASSFSTGGEAFF. In DNA form, the CDR3 reads TGTGCCAGCAGTTTTTCGACAGGGGGGGAAGCTTTCTTT.